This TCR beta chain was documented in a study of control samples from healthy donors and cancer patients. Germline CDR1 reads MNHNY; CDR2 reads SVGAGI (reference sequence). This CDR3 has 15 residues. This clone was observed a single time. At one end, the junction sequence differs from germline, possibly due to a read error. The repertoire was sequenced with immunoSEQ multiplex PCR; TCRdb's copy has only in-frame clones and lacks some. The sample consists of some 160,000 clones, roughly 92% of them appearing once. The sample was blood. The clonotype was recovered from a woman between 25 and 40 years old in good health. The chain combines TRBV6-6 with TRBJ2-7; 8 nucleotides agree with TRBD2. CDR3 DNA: TGTGCCAGCAGTTACCTCGGACTAGCAGCCTACGGGCAGTACTTC. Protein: CASSYLGLAAYGQYF.